The TCR beta chain under discussion was sequenced for a study of spatial heterogeneity in lung cancer. Time point meaning: sample taken at primary tumor resection. TCRs were sequenced from unsorted whole RNA of tumor, nontumor lung or PBMC. The CDR3 sequence is 14 residues long. Losses at the gene ends were 6 bases for V and 7 bases for J; bases not matched to a gene: 7. Germline V CDR1 and CDR2: MNHNS, SASEGT. One entry per CDR3 protein results from TCRdb running MiXCR on the 5' RACE reads. The sample records approximately 12,000 distinct CDR3 sequences, approximately 6.2% being singletons. This clonotype was counted at least ten times. This beta chain is a stray sequence in a library constructed for alpha chains; its clone size is not meaningful.

The material sequenced was normal lung tissue next to the tumor, taken at surgery. V and J are TRBV6-1 and TRBJ2-1; 9 positions agree with TRBD2. This clonotype was sampled from a male donor with early-stage non-small cell lung cancer. CDR3 in DNA: TGTGCCAGCAGATTAGCGGGAGTGGGGAATGAGCAGTTCTTC. Protein sequence: CASRLAGVGNEQFF.